This T cell receptor (beta chain) appears in the sequencing data of a study of T cell responses to AZD1222 COVID-19 vaccine. Here immunoSEQ multiplex PCR was the method, and the copy in TCRdb shows in-frame clones only, minus some. The sample has about 140,000 clones; roughly 93% are singletons. Germline assignment: CDR1 SGHTA and CDR2 FQGNSA. V gave up 5 bases and J gave up 6 bases, with 11 bases separating them. The CDR3 length is 12 residues. The origin of this receptor is an adult in good health. Sequenced material: peripheral blood, taken on day 0 of MenACWY control vaccination. The chain employs TRBV7-2 and TRBJ2-7; D not resolved. The CDR3 DNA follows: TGTGCCAGCAGCCCTCAAGGTTTCGAGCAGTACTTC. Encoded protein: CASSPQGFEQYF.